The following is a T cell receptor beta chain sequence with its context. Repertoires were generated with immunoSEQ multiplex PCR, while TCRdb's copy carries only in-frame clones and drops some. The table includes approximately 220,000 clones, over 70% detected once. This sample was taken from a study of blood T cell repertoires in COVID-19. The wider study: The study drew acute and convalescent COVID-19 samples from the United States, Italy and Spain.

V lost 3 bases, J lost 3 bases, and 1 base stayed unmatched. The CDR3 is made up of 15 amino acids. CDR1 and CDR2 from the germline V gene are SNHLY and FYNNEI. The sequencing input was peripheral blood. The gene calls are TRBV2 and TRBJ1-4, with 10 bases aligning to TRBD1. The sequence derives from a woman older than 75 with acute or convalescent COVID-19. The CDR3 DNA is TGTGCCAGCAGTGATGACAGGGGGCCTAATGAAAAACTGTTTTTT. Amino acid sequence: CASSDDRGPNEKLFF.